This TCR beta chain was profiled in a study of blood T cell repertoires in COVID-19. Germline V lookup: CDR1 LNHNV, CDR2 YYDKDF (reference sequence). Trimming shortened V by 0 bases and J by 4 bases, and 9 bases separated the two germline ends. The CDR3 has 14 amino acids. TCRdb keeps only in-frame clones here, not all; method: immunoSEQ multiplex PCR. This sample has 210,000 or so clones, with 80% found just once. Membership in each cohort depended on participant-reported clinical history. This sequence was found in a woman in her 40s with acute COVID-19. V usage is TRBV15 and J usage is TRBJ1-1, with TRBD1 as a possible D gene (5 bases). The sample consisted of PBMCs or T cells enriched from blood (not recorded which). In nucleotides, the CDR3 is TGTGCCACCAGCAGAGACAGGGTCGCCACTGAAGCTTTCTTT. Its translation is CATSRDRVATEAFF.